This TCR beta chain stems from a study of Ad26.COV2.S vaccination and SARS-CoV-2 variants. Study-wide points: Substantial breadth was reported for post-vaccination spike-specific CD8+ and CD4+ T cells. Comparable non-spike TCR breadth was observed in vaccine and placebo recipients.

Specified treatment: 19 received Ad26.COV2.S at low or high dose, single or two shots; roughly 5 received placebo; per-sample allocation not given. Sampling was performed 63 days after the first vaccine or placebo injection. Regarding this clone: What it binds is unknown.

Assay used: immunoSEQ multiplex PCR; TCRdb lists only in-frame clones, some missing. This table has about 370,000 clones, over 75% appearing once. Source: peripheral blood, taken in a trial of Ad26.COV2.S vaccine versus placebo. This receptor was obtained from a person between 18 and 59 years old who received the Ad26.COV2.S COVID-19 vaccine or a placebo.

The CDR3 protein is CASSPLAGGQYEQFF. Here the CDR3 DNA reads TGTGCCAGCTCACCTCTAGCGGGAGGGCAATATGAGCAGTTCTTC. The rearrangement links TRBV18 to TRBJ2-1, with 12 bases identical to TRBD2. The CDR3 is 15 residues long. V shed 3 bases and J 8 bases; nucleotides not matched to a gene: 5. Germline loops: CDR1 KGHSH, CDR2 LQKENI.